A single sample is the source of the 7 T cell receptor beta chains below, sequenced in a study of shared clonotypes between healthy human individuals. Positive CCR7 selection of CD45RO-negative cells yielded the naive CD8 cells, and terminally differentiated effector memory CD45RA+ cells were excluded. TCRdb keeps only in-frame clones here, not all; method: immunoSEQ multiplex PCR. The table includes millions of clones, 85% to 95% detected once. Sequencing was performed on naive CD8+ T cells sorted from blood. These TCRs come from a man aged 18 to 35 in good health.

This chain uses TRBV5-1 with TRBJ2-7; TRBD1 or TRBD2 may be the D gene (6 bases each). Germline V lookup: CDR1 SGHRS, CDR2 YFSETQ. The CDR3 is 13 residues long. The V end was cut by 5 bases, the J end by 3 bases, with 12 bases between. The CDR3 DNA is TGCGCCAGCAGGGCGGGACAAAACTACGAGCAGTACTTC. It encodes CASRAGQNYEQYF.

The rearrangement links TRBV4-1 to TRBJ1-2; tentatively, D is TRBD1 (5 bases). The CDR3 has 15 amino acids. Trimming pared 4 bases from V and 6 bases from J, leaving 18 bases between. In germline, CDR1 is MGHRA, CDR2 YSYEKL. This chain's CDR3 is CASSPTEWVMDGYTF. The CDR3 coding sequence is TGCGCCAGCAGCCCGACAGAATGGGTGATGGATGGCTACACCTTC.

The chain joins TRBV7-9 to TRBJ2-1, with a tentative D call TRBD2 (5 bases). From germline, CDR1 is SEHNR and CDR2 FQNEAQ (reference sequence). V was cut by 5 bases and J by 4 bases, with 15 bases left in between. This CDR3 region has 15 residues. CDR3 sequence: CASSQILTGYNEQFF. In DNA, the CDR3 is TGTGCCAGCAGCCAAATATTAACGGGGTACAATGAGCAGTTCTTC.

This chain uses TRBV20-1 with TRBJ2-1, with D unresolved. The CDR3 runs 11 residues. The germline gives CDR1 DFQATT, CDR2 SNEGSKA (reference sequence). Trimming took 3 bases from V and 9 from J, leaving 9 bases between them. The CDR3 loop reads CSASLTGEQFF. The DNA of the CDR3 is TGCAGTGCTAGTCTGACGGGTGAGCAGTTCTTC.

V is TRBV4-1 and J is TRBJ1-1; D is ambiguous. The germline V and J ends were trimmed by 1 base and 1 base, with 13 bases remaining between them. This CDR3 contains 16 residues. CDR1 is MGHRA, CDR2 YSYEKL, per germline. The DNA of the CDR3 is TGCGCCAGCAGCCAAGTAACCGGAGAACCGAACACTGAAGCTTTCTTT. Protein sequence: CASSQVTGEPNTEAFF.

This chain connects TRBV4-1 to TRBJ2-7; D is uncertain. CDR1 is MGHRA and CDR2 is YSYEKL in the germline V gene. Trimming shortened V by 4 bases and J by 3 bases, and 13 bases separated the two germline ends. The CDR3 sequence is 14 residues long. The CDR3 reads CASSPVPAIYEQYF. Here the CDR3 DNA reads TGCGCCAGCAGCCCGGTACCGGCGATCTACGAGCAGTACTTC.

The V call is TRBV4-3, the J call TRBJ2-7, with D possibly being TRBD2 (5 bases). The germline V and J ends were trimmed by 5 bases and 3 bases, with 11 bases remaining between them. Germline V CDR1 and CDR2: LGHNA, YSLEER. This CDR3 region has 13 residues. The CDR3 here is CASSDYLDYEQYF. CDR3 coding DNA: TGCGCCAGCAGCGACTATTTAGACTACGAGCAGTACTTC.